These T cell receptor beta chains were read from a single sample in a study of Ad26.COV2.S vaccination and SARS-CoV-2 variants. Produced via immunoSEQ multiplex PCR; TCRdb's table is partial and in-frame only. The table shows 150,000 to 200,000 clones, with approximately 90% occurring only once. Sequencing was performed on peripheral blood, taken after recovery from COVID-19. These receptors were obtained from a human donor who had recovered from COVID-19. CDR3s include the opening cysteine and the closing phenylalanine or tryptophan. A D gene is named only where the DNA matches it firmly. Part of the rows lack a size; the others show once, few, many or a class for expanded clones.

J gene: TRBJ1-6; clone size: -; D gene: TRBD1; V gene: TRBV2; CDR3 DNA: TGTGCCAGCAGTGAAATCCCAACAGGGGGATCACCCCTCCACTTT; CDR3 protein: CASSEIPTGGSPLHF
J gene: TRBJ2-5; clone size: -; D gene: -; V gene: TRBV19; CDR3 DNA: TGTGCCAGTAGTATAGGGGGGGTCTTGGAGACCCAGTACTTC; CDR3 protein: CASSIGGVLETQYF
J gene: TRBJ2-7; clone size: -; D gene: -; V gene: TRBV5-1; CDR3 DNA: TGCGCCAGCAGCTTAACACTAGGCTCCTACGAGCAGTACTTC; CDR3 protein: CASSLTLGSYEQYF
J gene: TRBJ2-5; clone size: -; D gene: -; V gene: TRBV2; CDR3 DNA: TGTGCCAGCAGTGAGGTAGGGTTCCAAGAGACCCAGTACTTC; CDR3 protein: CASSEVGFQETQYF
J gene: TRBJ1-5; clone size: -; D gene: -; V gene: TRBV4-1; CDR3 DNA: TGCGCCAGCAGCCAAGATCCCATGGAACAGCCCCAGCATTTT; CDR3 protein: CASSQDPMEQPQHF
J gene: TRBJ1-2; clone size: -; D gene: TRBD1; V gene: TRBV27; CDR3 DNA: TGTGCCAGCAGTCGAAAAGGGACAGGGGGCGCCTATGGCTACACCTTC; CDR3 protein: CASSRKGTGGAYGYTF
J gene: TRBJ1-2; clone size: -; D gene: -; V gene: TRBV2; CDR3 DNA: TGTGCCAGCAAAGAAGTACAGGGAGGTGGCTACACCTTC; CDR3 protein: CASKEVQGGGYTF
J gene: TRBJ1-1; clone size: -; D gene: -; V gene: TRBV7-2; CDR3 DNA: TGTGCCAGCAGCTTAAGGTCACGGGTCGGGCCGGAAGCTTTCTTT; CDR3 protein: CASSLRSRVGPEAFF
J gene: TRBJ2-3; clone size: -; D gene: TRBD1; V gene: TRBV27; CDR3 DNA: TGTGCCAGCAGTCTGTACAGGGGGCAAGATACGCAGTATTTT; CDR3 protein: CASSLYRGQDTQYF
J gene: TRBJ2-5; clone size: -; D gene: -; V gene: TRBV7-2; CDR3 DNA: TGTGCCAGCAGTCGCGGGGCTCAAGAGACCCAGTACTTC; CDR3 protein: CASSRGAQETQYF
J gene: TRBJ2-1; clone size: -; D gene: TRBD2; V gene: TRBV4-2; CDR3 DNA: TGTGCCAGCAGCCAGAGAAGGGGGCGGGAGGGTTACAATGAGCAGTTCTTC; CDR3 protein: CASSQRRGREGYNEQFF
J gene: TRBJ2-5; clone size: once; D gene: -; V gene: TRBV18; CDR3 DNA: TGTGCCAGCTCAGTCGAGGGGGTCCAAGAGACCCAGTACTTC; CDR3 protein: CASSVEGVQETQYF
J gene: TRBJ2-3; clone size: few; D gene: TRBD2; V gene: TRBV6-5; CDR3 DNA: TGTGCCAGCAGATCCGGACTAGCGGGCACAGATACGCAGTATTTT; CDR3 protein: CASRSGLAGTDTQYF
J gene: TRBJ2-7; clone size: -; D gene: -; V gene: TRBV18; CDR3 DNA: TGTGCCAGCTCACCACGCCAGGGGATCGGGTACGAGCAGTACTTC; CDR3 protein: CASSPRQGIGYEQYF
J gene: TRBJ2-5; clone size: -; D gene: TRBD1; V gene: TRBV9; CDR3 DNA: TGTGCCAGCAGCGTAGCCGCGGACAGGGTTCGAGAGACCCAGTACTTC; CDR3 protein: CASSVAADRVRETQYF
J gene: TRBJ2-7; clone size: -; D gene: -; V gene: TRBV28; CDR3 DNA: TGTGCCAGCAGTTTTGGGAACTACGAGCAGTACTTC; CDR3 protein: CASSFGNYEQYF
J gene: TRBJ2-4; clone size: -; D gene: -; V gene: TRBV9; CDR3 DNA: TGTGCCAGCAGCGTAGGAAATCCTTTAACCAAAAACATTCAGTACTTC; CDR3 protein: CASSVGNPLTKNIQYF
J gene: TRBJ2-5; clone size: -; D gene: -; V gene: TRBV7-9; CDR3 DNA: TGTGCCAGCAGCTTAGACGCGGGAGAGACCCAGTACTTC; CDR3 protein: CASSLDAGETQYF
J gene: TRBJ1-2; clone size: once; D gene: -; V gene: TRBV15; CDR3 DNA: TGTGCCACCAGGGGCCAGGGGATTATGATTCCATCCTTC; CDR3 protein: CATRGQGIMIPSF
J gene: TRBJ2-5; clone size: -; D gene: -; V gene: TRBV12-3/TRBV12-4; CDR3 DNA: TGTGCCAGCAGTTTCGCAGGGTTGGAGACCCAGTACTTC; CDR3 protein: CASSFAGLETQYF
J gene: TRBJ2-5; clone size: -; D gene: -; V gene: TRBV10-2; CDR3 DNA: TGCGCCAGCAGTGTTACAGAGACCCAGTACTTC; CDR3 protein: CASSVTETQYF
J gene: TRBJ1-2; clone size: -; D gene: TRBD1; V gene: TRBV19; CDR3 DNA: TGTGCCAGTAGTGTGAACCCAGGGGGCGCAGCGGGCTACACCTTC; CDR3 protein: CASSVNPGGAAGYTF
J gene: TRBJ2-3; clone size: once; D gene: -; V gene: TRBV6-1; CDR3 DNA: TGTGCCAGCAGTGAAGATGGAGTTCCCACAGATACGCAGTATTTT; CDR3 protein: CASSEDGVPTDTQYF
J gene: TRBJ2-7; clone size: -; D gene: TRBD2; V gene: TRBV25-1; CDR3 DNA: TGTGCCAGCAGTGAAGCCTACGGACTAGCGGGAGATCGGTACGAGCAGTACTTC; CDR3 protein: CASSEAYGLAGDRYEQYF
J gene: TRBJ1-2; clone size: -; D gene: -; V gene: TRBV5-4; CDR3 DNA: TGTGCCAGCAGCTTGGACACCCACAGGGAAACCAGGTTCACCTTC; CDR3 protein: CASSLDTHRETRFTF
J gene: TRBJ2-7; clone size: -; D gene: -; V gene: TRBV6-6; CDR3 DNA: TGTGCCAGCAGTTCCCGGGCAGTCGCCTACGAGCAGTACTTC; CDR3 protein: CASSSRAVAYEQYF
J gene: TRBJ2-1; clone size: once; D gene: TRBD2; V gene: TRBV25-1; CDR3 DNA: TGTGCCAGCAGTGAATTTGGACTAGCTTTCGATGAGCAGTTCTTC; CDR3 protein: CASSEFGLAFDEQFF
J gene: TRBJ2-5; clone size: -; D gene: -; V gene: TRBV9; CDR3 DNA: TGTGCCAGCAGCGTAAAGCCTAATTGGGAGACCCAGTACTTC; CDR3 protein: CASSVKPNWETQYF
J gene: TRBJ1-2; clone size: -; D gene: TRBD1; V gene: TRBV19; CDR3 DNA: TGTGCCAGTACTTCCGGACAGGCTAACTATGGCTACACCTTC; CDR3 protein: CASTSGQANYGYTF
J gene: TRBJ2-2; clone size: -; D gene: -; V gene: TRBV28; CDR3 DNA: TGTGCCAGCAGTTTAGTAGTGGGAGGCTCTAACGGGGAGCTGTTTTTT; CDR3 protein: CASSLVVGGSNGELFF
J gene: TRBJ1-1; clone size: -; D gene: -; V gene: TRBV5-1; CDR3 DNA: TGCGCCAGCAGCTTGGAGGCCCATCGGAACACTGAAGCTTTCTTT; CDR3 protein: CASSLEAHRNTEAFF
J gene: TRBJ2-1; clone size: -; D gene: TRBD2; V gene: TRBV18; CDR3 DNA: TGTGCCAGCTCAAATCCGGGAGGGCCCCCCAATGAGCAGTTCTTC; CDR3 protein: CASSNPGGPPNEQFF
J gene: TRBJ1-2; clone size: -; D gene: -; V gene: TRBV6-5; CDR3 DNA: TGTGCCAGCAGTTGGGCCACTAACTATGGCTACACCTTC; CDR3 protein: CASSWATNYGYTF
J gene: TRBJ1-2; clone size: once; D gene: -; V gene: TRBV9; CDR3 DNA: TGTGCCAGCAGCGTAGCTGGAGACTATGGCTACACCTTC; CDR3 protein: CASSVAGDYGYTF
J gene: TRBJ2-2; clone size: once; D gene: -; V gene: TRBV2; CDR3 DNA: TGTGCCAGCACTTCGGGACCTACCACCGGGGAGCTGTTTTTT; CDR3 protein: CASTSGPTTGELFF
J gene: TRBJ2-3; clone size: -; D gene: -; V gene: TRBV5-4; CDR3 DNA: TGTGCCAGCAGCTTTGGCCACTTCACAGATACGCAGTATTTT; CDR3 protein: CASSFGHFTDTQYF
J gene: TRBJ2-7; clone size: once; D gene: TRBD1; V gene: TRBV7-3; CDR3 DNA: TGTGCCAGCAGCTTAGGGAGGACAGGGATCTACGAGCAGTACTTC; CDR3 protein: CASSLGRTGIYEQYF
J gene: TRBJ2-6; clone size: -; D gene: -; V gene: TRBV28; CDR3 DNA: TGTGCCAGCAAAAGAGGGTCTGGGGCCAACGTCCTGACTTTC; CDR3 protein: CASKRGSGANVLTF
J gene: TRBJ2-1; clone size: -; D gene: -; V gene: TRBV11-2; CDR3 DNA: TGTGCCAGCACCTACGGTAAGCAGGGAGTCGTTGGGAATGAGCAGTTCTTC; CDR3 protein: CASTYGKQGVVGNEQFF
J gene: TRBJ2-1; clone size: -; D gene: -; V gene: TRBV28; CDR3 DNA: TGTGCCAGCAGCCCCGGGACACACAGGGATGAGCAGTTCTTC; CDR3 protein: CASSPGTHRDEQFF
J gene: TRBJ2-1; clone size: -; D gene: -; V gene: TRBV7-2; CDR3 DNA: TGTGCCAGCAGCTCGGCCCCCCGGGGCTCCTACAATGAGCAGTTCTTC; CDR3 protein: CASSSAPRGSYNEQFF
J gene: TRBJ1-3; clone size: -; D gene: -; V gene: TRBV19; CDR3 DNA: TGTGCCAGTAGTATGCTAGGTCTCTCTGGAAACACCATATATTTT; CDR3 protein: CASSMLGLSGNTIYF
J gene: TRBJ2-1; clone size: -; D gene: -; V gene: TRBV14; CDR3 DNA: TGTGCCAGCAGCCAAGGCCGAGTAGGGCAGTTCTTC; CDR3 protein: CASSQGRVGQFF
J gene: TRBJ1-2; clone size: once; D gene: TRBD1; V gene: TRBV18; CDR3 DNA: TGTGCCAGCTCACCGGACAGGGAAAATGGCTACACCTTC; CDR3 protein: CASSPDRENGYTF
J gene: TRBJ2-1; clone size: -; D gene: -; V gene: TRBV7-9; CDR3 DNA: TGTGCCAGCAGCCTACCCGAGGGGGTAGCGGGCTACAATGAGCAGTTCTTC; CDR3 protein: CASSLPEGVAGYNEQFF
J gene: TRBJ1-1; clone size: once; D gene: -; V gene: TRBV5-1; CDR3 DNA: TGCGCCAGCAGCTTGGGACACCTGAACACTGAAGCTTTCTTT; CDR3 protein: CASSLGHLNTEAFF
J gene: TRBJ2-1; clone size: once; D gene: -; V gene: TRBV28; CDR3 DNA: TGTGCCAGCAGTGTCGCGAATGAGCAGTTCTTC; CDR3 protein: CASSVANEQFF